This T cell receptor beta chain emerged from a study of cytomegalovirus exposure and HLA in healthy donors. Overall study context: 81% of 350 to 400 genotyped donors fell in the Caucasian-associated ancestry cluster. Study-wide results and caveats: Association of a missense DCLRE1C variant with TCR beta V- and J-gene trimming was reported in a later analysis. The authors enumerated some 160 TCR beta chains as linked to cytomegalovirus.

The CDR3 sequence is 19 residues long. V gave up 2 bases and J gave up 9 bases; unmatched junction bases: 19. CDR1 is SGHRS, CDR2 YFSETQ, per germline. This clone turned up a few times. Its antigen is not identified. Primers included in the PCR were 60 Vbeta and 13 Jbeta primers. Original handling: Later reanalysis found 60 million to 90 million unique TCR beta chains, about 10 million of them shared. Profiled with immunoSEQ multiplex PCR; TCRdb holds only in-frame clones, not every one. V, J and clone size reflect that table, while D and trimming were determined from the DNA. In the table there are hundreds of thousands of clones, 70% to 90% of which are singletons.

The clonotype originates from a young man in good health and CMV-seronegative. What was sequenced was PBMCs. This rearrangement joins TRBV5-1 to TRBJ1-4, with 10 bases matching TRBD1. The CDR3 protein is CASSLIAGTGASERQKLFF. In nucleotides, the CDR3 is TGCGCCAGCAGCTTAATCGCCGGGACAGGGGCCTCAGAAAGGCAAAAACTGTTTTTT.